This T cell receptor beta chain emerged from a study of OX40 agonist ivuxolimab in advanced cancers. Study at large: Every patient in dose escalation had hepatocellular carcinoma, melanoma, renal cell or head and neck cancer. Three partial responders included one hepatocellular carcinoma patient and two cutaneous melanoma patients. Points from the study as a whole: There were also nonresponders showing low normalized T-cell clonal expansion.

Trimming took 5 bases from V and 0 from J, leaving 16 bases between them. The germline V gene has CDR1 MGHDK and CDR2 SYGVNS. CDR3 length equals 16 residues. As concerns this clone: The antigen is undetermined.

Clones were sequenced by immunoSEQ multiplex PCR, and TCRdb holds only the in-frame ones, with some missing. This sample has some 78,000 clones, with 92% found just once. The source material was CD4+ or CD8+ T cells sorted from blood, sampled in a trial of the OX40 agonist ivuxolimab. The sequence derives from an adult with an advanced solid tumor such as melanoma, head and neck, liver or kidney cancer. V and J are TRBV25-1 and TRBJ1-2; D might be TRBD1 (5 bases). In DNA, the CDR3 is TGTGCCAGCAGTCCCGGATTGGGGGTAGCTAACTATGGCTACACCTTC. This sequence encodes CASSPGLGVANYGYTF.